This TCR beta chain was captured in a study of shared clonotypes between healthy human individuals. The study's findings and limits: Rarefaction demonstrated incomplete sorted-subset sequencing despite large depth. Clonotypes not shared had lower generation probabilities than those common to all four donors.

The donor population consisted of healthy HIV-negative adults with no recent acute infections or vaccinations. The CDR3 is made up of 14 amino acids. Germline lookup yields CDR1 MNHNY and CDR2 SVGAGI (reference sequence). J lost 7 bases, V lost 5 bases, and 4 bases had no gene match. Researchers divided each subset's genomic DNA evenly across several immunoSEQ plates. Sequencing was performed with immunoSEQ multiplex PCR; in TCRdb, only in-frame clones are kept and a portion is missing. The sample yields 2 million to 2.5 million clones, under 97% seen once. A note on this clone: Its cognate antigen is unknown.

This TCR was recovered from a man aged 18-30 years in good health. Sequenced sample: naive CD4+ T cells sorted from blood. Subset specified: CD45RA+ positively selected. V gene TRBV6-6 combines with J gene TRBJ1-6; 8 nucleotides align to TRBD1. This chain's CDR3 is CASSAQGGNSPLHF. As DNA, the CDR3 is TGTGCCAGCAGTGCACAGGGGGGAAATTCACCCCTCCACTTT.